This TCR beta chain was identified during a study of T cells in women clearing cervical HPV infection. The CDR3 loop spans 15 amino acids. V gave up 1 base and J gave up 1 base, with 9 bases separating them. CDR1 and CDR2 (germline): SGHTA, FQGNSA. Comment on this clone: The read ends 3 residues shy of where the CDR3 ends; the end is completed using the germline J gene.

Produced via immunoSEQ multiplex PCR; TCRdb's table is partial and in-frame only. The data show tens of thousands of clones, and the top ten clones hold around 5%. The sequence was obtained from a woman between 18 and 69 years old with a cervical HPV16 infection that either progressed to CIN3+ or cleared (not recorded which). Sequenced material: blood buffy coat. J is TRBJ2-3 and V is TRBV7-2; possibly TRBD2 for D (6 bases). The sequenced CDR3 bases are TGTGCCAGCAGCTTAGGAGCTAGCGGCACAGATACG. Translated, it gives CASSLGASGTDT. The whole CDR3 protein is CASSLGASGTDTQYF. Based on the CDR3 plus reference TRBV7-2 and TRBJ2-3, the full variable domain is GAGVSQSPSNKVTEKGKDVELRCDPISGHTALYWYRQSLGQGLEFLIYFQGNSAPDKSGLPSDRFSAERTGGSVSTLTIQRTQQEDSAVYLCASSLGASGTDTQYFGPGTRLTVL.